The following is a T cell receptor beta chain sequence with its context. Antigen unknown. A much larger clonotype is one base distant, so this may be a read error. The record originates from a study of CD8+CD57+ T cells in acquired aplastic anemia. Overall study context: Sorted CD4+ plus CD8+ cells gave DNA averaging about 3.2 ug.

Germline V gene sequence: CDR1 SGHAT, CDR2 FQNNGV. Trimming pared 2 bases from V and 2 bases from J, leaving 21 bases between. The CDR3 has 18 amino acids. Genomic DNA acted as the template from which TCR beta VDJ combination and CDR3 sequence profiling were carried out. TCRdb analysed the reads with MiXCR anew, one entry per CDR3 protein. The sample holds around 430,000 distinct CDR3 sequences, more than 25% seen once. By flow cytometry, patients selected for sequencing had shown an expansion of CD8+CD57+ cells. Study-wide results and caveats: Statistical testing detected no significant gap in CD8+ Simpson's diversity between patients and controls. Fewer than 35 CD8+ CDR3 sequences occurred in both the patients and the controls.

The rearrangement joins TRBV11-2 to TRBJ1-2; D gene uncertain. This TCR was recovered from a human donor with aplastic anemia. The sequenced sample was sorted CD4+, CD8+, or CD8+CD57+ T cells (not recorded which) from PBMCs. CDR3 residues: CASSLRQPVGSNNYGYTF. In DNA, the CDR3 is TGTGCCAGCAGCTTAAGACAACCGGTTGGCTCAAACAACTATGGCTACACCTTC.